These T cell receptor beta chains were read from a single sample in a study of blood T cell repertoires in COVID-19. Using immunoSEQ multiplex PCR, the repertoire was profiled, and TCRdb retains in-frame clones only, with some absent. Of under 300,000 clones in the sample, nearly 90% were seen once. Sample: peripheral blood. These receptors came from a woman in her thirties or forties who had recovered from COVID-19. Each CDR3 is given without its conserved first and last residue. Only part of the rows carry a size: once, few, many, or a class if the clone is expanded.

j_gene	v_gene	len	abundance	CDR3aa
TRBJ2-1	TRBV11-1	13	NA	ASRTLAGGYNEQF
TRBJ1-2	TRBV6-5	12	NA	ASRGTGAYYGYT
TRBJ2-7	TRBV5-1	12	NA	ASSSSRGSNEQY
TRBJ2-4	TRBV28	16	NA	ASSFLGKEAFAKNIQY
TRBJ2-7	TRBV5-1	13	few	ASSLQGTPTYEQY
TRBJ2-1	TRBV19	11	NA	ASIKDRGNEQF
TRBJ2-7	TRBV30	10	NA	AWNGLSYEQY
TRBJ1-5	TRBV7-2	13	NA	ASSLETGYSQPQH
TRBJ1-3	TRBV7-3	13	NA	ASSLTAGAGNTIY
TRBJ2-3	TRBV7-9	14	NA	ASSLGRGKSTDTQY
TRBJ1-3	TRBV11-2	15	NA	ASSLEEWQSSGNTIY
TRBJ2-3	TRBV11-2	14	NA	ASSFYSGRRPDTQY
TRBJ2-7	TRBV25-1	13	once	ASSDAGTGVLEQY
TRBJ1-1	TRBV19	13	NA	ASSIARGINTEAF
TRBJ2-5	TRBV3-1/TRBV3-2	15	NA	ASSQAVPSANQETQY
TRBJ2-7	TRBV7-9	14	NA	ASSPRSGTGKHEQY
TRBJ2-5	TRBV11-3	11	NA	ASSLQGQETQY
TRBJ2-5	TRBV24-1	13	NA	ATSDLGQGKETQY
TRBJ2-1	TRBV7-2	10	NA	ASSLASGEQF
TRBJ1-4	TRBV5-5	15	NA	ASSLAGGWLGNEKLF
TRBJ1-1	TRBV12-1	15	NA	ASNPNQKQEIFTEAF
TRBJ1-5	TRBV2	12	few	ASREDRGRQPQH
TRBJ2-2	TRBV2	13	NA	ASLGGALGIGELF
TRBJ2-7	TRBV27	17	NA	ASSLYPWGGAGSVYEQY
TRBJ2-7	TRBV3-1/TRBV3-2	13	NA	ASGRASGAGYEQY
TRBJ2-7	TRBV11-3	12	NA	ASSLTPTGVEQY
TRBJ2-1	TRBV11-1	14	NA	ASSLARGGLYNEQF
TRBJ1-4	TRBV15	12	NA	ATSRGVLKEKLF
TRBJ2-2	TRBV4-3	16	NA	ASSHESLTGGNTGELF
TRBJ1-6	TRBV7-3	13	NA	ASSSTGQFNSPLH
TRBJ2-4	TRBV6-2/TRBV6-3	15	NA	ASSSGTGSGAKNIQY
TRBJ1-1	TRBV5-4	13	NA	ASSTGTGGDTEAF
TRBJ2-7	TRBV28	12	NA	ASISAGRDWEQY
TRBJ2-7	TRBV25-1	12	NA	ASIRQGATYEQY
TRBJ1-1	TRBV7-8	13	NA	ASSAQVHQNTEAF
TRBJ2-2	TRBV7-3	13	NA	ASSPTSGNTGELF
TRBJ2-1	TRBV11-2	13	NA	ASSRPSGSYNEQF
TRBJ2-1	TRBV6-2/TRBV6-3	12	NA	ASSYPSVNNEQF
TRBJ1-6	TRBV27	13	NA	ATPQPGTNNSPLH
TRBJ2-2	TRBV4-1	13	NA	ASSPARSNTGELF
TRBJ2-2	TRBV2	12	NA	ASSVLGGTGELF
TRBJ2-7	TRBV5-5	13	NA	ASSMRDRVGDEQY
TRBJ1-2	TRBV5-1	13	NA	ASSLSRDRGYGYT
TRBJ2-7	TRBV2	12	NA	ASSLDSSSYEQY
TRBJ2-7	TRBV18	11	NA	ASSPPDTYEQY
TRBJ2-7	TRBV11-3	12	NA	ASSLEGAISEQY
TRBJ1-1	TRBV28	11	NA	ASSAPGNTEAF
TRBJ2-7	TRBV11-3	11	NA	ASSLTAVGEQY
TRBJ2-7	TRBV10-3	13	once	AISKTSGTGYEQY
TRBJ2-5	TRBV6-2/TRBV6-3	9	NA	ASSPFETQY
TRBJ2-2	TRBV19	13	NA	ASSMRAGGGGELF
TRBJ1-2	TRBV27	14	NA	ASSHPRQGTFYGYT
TRBJ2-1	TRBV7-2	13	NA	ASSWLMSGHNEQF
TRBJ1-1	TRBV5-1	12	NA	ASSFTVSNTEAF
TRBJ1-6	TRBV6-2/TRBV6-3	12	NA	ASSYEASVQPLH